This T cell receptor beta chain was captured by sequencing in a study of blood T cell repertoires in COVID-19. This clone was counted once. Trimming cost V 7 bases and J 3 bases; bases outside gene matches: 16. In germline, CDR1 is LNHDA, CDR2 SQIVND (reference sequence). The CDR3 loop spans 18 amino acids. Profiling relied on immunoSEQ multiplex PCR, and the TCRdb table lists in-frame clones only, not all of them. The data hold around 200,000 clones, with 80% to 90% observed a single time. V is TRBV19 and J is TRBJ2-1; 9 nucleotides align to TRBD2. The receptor comes from a man in his forties with acute or convalescent COVID-19. Sequenced sample: peripheral blood. CDR3 sequence: CASTKRGTSSWDYNEQFF. CDR3 DNA sequence: TGTGCCAGTACCAAAAGAGGGACTAGCTCCTGGGACTACAATGAGCAGTTCTTC.